The 27 T cell receptor beta chains in this list originate from one sample, sequenced in a study of blood T cell repertoires in COVID-19. This table comes from immunoSEQ multiplex PCR, and its TCRdb copy is limited to in-frame clones, with some not included. The sample yields roughly 60,000 clones, more than 80% seen once. The sequenced sample was peripheral blood. The receptors come from a man older than 75 with acute or convalescent COVID-19.

The CDR3 loop reads CASSLNPGHHYEQYF. The CDR3 bases are TGTGCCAGCAGCTTGAACCCGGGACACCACTACGAGCAGTACTTC. The chain uses TRBV7-3 and TRBJ2-7; tentative D call: TRBD1 (6 bases). The CDR3 length is 15 residues. Per the germline V gene, CDR1 is SGHTA and CDR2 is FQGTGA. V lost 3 bases, J lost 3 bases, and 15 bases lay in between.

This clone was seen more than once but under ten times. CDR3 region: CASTRDRTLYEQYF. Written as DNA, the CDR3 is TGTGCCAGCACTAGGGACAGAACCCTCTACGAGCAGTACTTC. V is TRBV6-5 and J is TRBJ2-7; TRBD1 agrees at 7 bases. This CDR3 comprises 14 residues. CDR1 and CDR2 (germline): MNHEY, SVGAGI. Unmatched junction bases numbered 9, after V lost 7 bases and J lost 3 bases.

V usage is TRBV19 and J usage is TRBJ2-5, with 11 positions matching TRBD2. This CDR3 region has 19 residues. Germline CDR1 and CDR2: LNHDA and SQIVND (reference sequence). The J segment lost 2 bases and the V segment lost 5 bases, leaving 16 bases of the junction unmatched. The CDR3 sequence: CASSPSPPLAGGLQETQYF. DNA for the CDR3: TGTGCCAGTAGTCCCTCCCCCCCCCTAGCGGGGGGCCTACAAGAGACCCAGTACTTC.

The chain joins TRBV30 to TRBJ2-3; 7 bases are shared with TRBD1. This CDR3 contains 12 residues. The V segment lost 7 bases and the J segment 1 base; nucleotides outside the gene matches: 2. CDR1 and CDR2 (germline): GTSNPN, SVGIG (reference sequence). CDR3 nucleotide sequence: TGTGCCTCTGACAGGGGCACAGATACGCAGTATTTT. Translation gives CASDRGTDTQYF.

V is TRBV6-1 and J is TRBJ2-7; 7 bases align to TRBD1. With V trimmed by 1 base and J by 2 bases, 5 bases remained unmatched. This CDR3 contains 15 residues. Germline V CDR1 and CDR2: MNHNS, SASEGT. The CDR3 DNA sequence: TGTGCCAGCAGTGAAGAAGGGACAGCCCCCTACGAGCAGTACTTC. Translating gives CASSEEGTAPYEQYF.

This rearrangement joins TRBV2 to TRBJ1-5; 10 nucleotides agree with TRBD1. V shed 4 bases and J 7 bases; nucleotides not matched to a gene: 4. This CDR3 spans 14 amino acids. CDR1 SNHLY and CDR2 FYNNEI come from the germline V gene. This CDR3 reads CASSGTGGYQPQHF. The CDR3 DNA reads as TGTGCCAGCAGTGGGACAGGGGGTTACCAGCCCCAGCATTTT. The complete variable domain, with remaining parts taken from reference TRBV2 and TRBJ1-5, reads EPEVTQTPSHQVTQMGQEVILRCVPISNHLYFYWYRQILGQKVEFLVSFYNNEISEKSEIFDDQFSVERPDGSNFTLKIRSTKLEDSAMYFCASSGTGGYQPQHFGDGTRLSIL.

This sequence joins TRBV18 and TRBJ2-5; tentative D call: TRBD2 (7 bases). Germline CDR1 and CDR2: KGHSH and LQKENI. Trimming removed 2 bases at V and 2 bases at J, with 12 bases between. CDR3 size: 15 residues. DNA for the CDR3: TGTGCCAGCTCACCAAACGGGGGGCGACAAGAGACCCAGTACTTC. This codes for CASSPNGGRQETQYF.

The chain links TRBV18 to TRBJ1-6, with D perhaps TRBD1 (6 bases). With 3 bases removed from V and 10 bases from J, the gap between germline ends came to 13 bases. Germline V lookup: CDR1 KGHSH, CDR2 LQKENI. There are 14 residues in the CDR3. This CDR3 reads CASSPAGVSSPLHF. The CDR3 nucleotides are TGTGCCAGCTCACCGGCAGGGGTTTCCTCACCCCTCCACTTT.

The chain employs TRBV28 and TRBJ1-3; D call uncertain. Trimming cost V 7 bases and J 2 bases, with 15 bases left between them. This CDR3 is built from 15 residues. The germline V gene encodes CDR1 MDHEN and CDR2 SYDVKM. The CDR3 DNA follows: TGTGCCAGCATTGGGCGCCCGAGAACTGGAAACACCATATATTTT. Protein: CASIGRPRTGNTIYF.

The V call is TRBV6-5, the J call TRBJ2-1; perhaps TRBD1 as D (7 bases). Germline CDR1 and CDR2: MNHEY and SVGAGI. V was cut by 6 bases and J by 5 bases, with 17 bases left in between. The CDR3 has 15 amino acids. This chain's CDR3 is CASSFRGDHNNEQFF. CDR3 bases: TGTGCCAGCAGCTTCAGGGGGGACCATAACAATGAGCAGTTCTTC.

The CDR3 protein is CATSRTKQATNEKLFF. CDR3 DNA: TGTGCCACCAGCCGAACCAAACAGGCAACTAATGAAAAACTGTTTTTT. The J gene is TRBJ1-4, the V gene TRBV15; D may be TRBD1 (5 bases). The CDR3 covers 16 residues. The germline V and J ends were trimmed by 5 bases and 0 bases, with 13 bases remaining between them. The germline V gene has CDR1 LNHNV and CDR2 YYDKDF (reference sequence).

The J gene is TRBJ1-5, the V gene TRBV7-9, with 9 bases fitting TRBD1. Germline loops: CDR1 SEHNR, CDR2 FQNEAQ (reference sequence). The CDR3 extends over 16 amino acids. V dropped 4 bases and J dropped 6; count of bases not matched to a gene: 10. The CDR3 is CASSSSGTGLFQPQHF. DNA for the CDR3: TGTGCCAGCAGCTCCTCCGGGACAGGGCTTTTTCAGCCCCAGCATTTT.

Here the CDR3 DNA reads TGCAGCGTTGTTGGGGGCTGGGGTGAGCAGTTCTTC. Its protein is CSVVGGWGEQFF. This rearrangement joins TRBV29-1 to TRBJ2-1, with a weak D call TRBD1 (6 bases). The germline V and J ends were trimmed by 4 bases and 9 bases, with 13 bases remaining between them. The germline CDR1 and CDR2 sequences are SQVTM and ANQGSEA. The CDR3 runs 12 residues.

V usage is TRBV5-6 and J usage is TRBJ2-7; D unresolved. The CDR3 covers 15 residues. V dropped 2 bases and J dropped 0 bases, with 12 bases sitting between them. The germline gives CDR1 SGHDT, CDR2 YYEEEE. The CDR3 loop reads CASSFRHTSSYEQYF. The CDR3 region has the DNA TGTGCCAGCAGCTTCCGACATACGAGCTCCTACGAGCAGTACTTC.

CDR3 sequence reads: CASSPSGTGRNTIYF. The DNA for the CDR3 is TGTGCCAGCAGCCCGAGCGGCACCGGGAGAAACACCATATATTTT. The chain recombines TRBV7-8 with TRBJ1-3; no definite D call. V gave up 5 bases and J gave up 5 bases, with 16 bases separating them. This CDR3 is 15 amino acids long. Germline values: CDR1 SGHVS, CDR2 FQNEAQ.

The chain joins TRBV18 to TRBJ1-1, with 8 bases aligning to TRBD1. J lost 4 bases, V lost 5 bases, and 6 bases had no gene match. The CDR3 extends over 14 amino acids. CDR1 and CDR2 from the germline V gene are KGHSH and LQKENI. Here the CDR3 DNA reads TGTGCCAGCTCAAGGGTGGACAGGGCCACTGAAGCTTTCTTT. Translated, it gives CASSRVDRATEAFF.

The chain couples TRBV3-1 (or the pseudogene TRBV3-2) to TRBJ1-6, with D perhaps TRBD1 (6 bases). V lost 6 bases and J lost 5, with 23 bases in between. This CDR3 has 18 residues. Germline CDR1 and CDR2: LGHDT and YNNKEL (reference sequence). For the CDR3, the DNA is TGTGCCAGCAGGAAGGGGCCCAGGGGCGGAGTGGATAATTCACCCCTCCACTTT. This encodes CASRKGPRGGVDNSPLHF.

This chain connects TRBV19 to TRBJ1-2; 8 nucleotides match TRBD1. J was trimmed by 2 bases and V by 9 bases; bases with no gene match: 2. The CDR3 runs to 12 residues. In germline, CDR1 is LNHDA, CDR2 SQIVND (reference sequence). CDR3 region: CASGQGNYGYTF. CDR3 bases: TGTGCCAGCGGACAGGGCAACTATGGCTACACCTTC.

The chain joins TRBV28 to TRBJ1-2; 8 bases align to TRBD1. The V and J ends lost 6 bases and 8 bases, in that order; junction bases with no gene match: 11. The CDR3 has 14 amino acids. Per germline, CDR1 MDHEN and CDR2 SYDVKM. The CDR3 spells CASRQSLGQGGYTF. CDR3 DNA: TGTGCCAGCAGACAATCACTCGGACAGGGCGGCTACACCTTC.

V gene TRBV2 combines with J gene TRBJ2-3, with TRBD2 matching 12 bases. Germline CDR1 SNHLY, CDR2 FYNNEI. The V gene end was trimmed by 5 bases and the J gene end by 3 bases; junction bases not matched to a gene: 3. CDR3 length equals 15 residues. The CDR3: CASSLLAGGTDTQYF. DNA of the CDR3: TGTGCCAGCAGTTTACTAGCGGGGGGAACAGATACGCAGTATTTT. Supplemented by reference TRBV2 and TRBJ2-3, the full variable domain reads EPEVTQTPSHQVTQMGQEVILRCVPISNHLYFYWYRQILGQKVEFLVSFYNNEISEKSEIFDDQFSVERPDGSNFTLKIRSTKLEDSAMYFCASSLLAGGTDTQYFGPGTRLTVL.

The chain is built from TRBV5-4 and TRBJ1-2; D not certain. CDR3 length equals 15 residues. The germline V gene has CDR1 SGHNT and CDR2 YYREEE (reference sequence). V was trimmed by 5 bases and J by 4 bases, leaving 18 bases between them. CDR3 bases: TGTGCCAGCAGTCCCCGGCCCACGACAATCTATGGCTACACCTTC. It specifies CASSPRPTTIYGYTF.

The chain combines TRBV5-1 with TRBJ1-2; 8 nucleotides agree with TRBD1. Germline V gene sequence: CDR1 SGHRS, CDR2 YFSETQ. This CDR3 comprises 14 residues. Germline trimming cut 4 bases from V and 6 bases from J; bases unmatched to any gene: 8. CDR3 sequence reads: CASSANQGADGYTF. In nucleotides, the CDR3 is TGCGCCAGCAGCGCAAACCAGGGGGCGGATGGCTACACCTTC.

This clone was recorded only once. The gene calls are TRBV19 and TRBJ1-1; D not certain. The CDR3 consists of 15 residues. V gave up 5 bases and J gave up 0 bases, with 13 bases separating them. CDR1 is LNHDA and CDR2 is SQIVND in the germline V gene (reference sequence). For the CDR3, the DNA is TGTGCCAGTAGTGTGAGGACTGGGATGAACACTGAAGCTTTCTTT. It yields the protein CASSVRTGMNTEAFF.

This clone appeared a few times. The chain carries TRBV6-5 and TRBJ2-2; D remains unclear. This CDR3 contains 14 residues. V lost 0 bases to trimming and J lost 4 bases, with 6 bases between them. Per germline, CDR1 MNHEY and CDR2 SVGAGI. The CDR3 region has the DNA TGTGCCAGCAGTTACTCCAGATCCACCGGGGAGCTGTTTTTT. This translates into CASSYSRSTGELFF.

This clone has only one observation. The chain recombines TRBV18 with TRBJ1-6, with D hard to call. CDR1 and CDR2 from the germline V gene are KGHSH and LQKENI. V was clipped by 2 bases and J by 7 bases, with 9 bases between them. The CDR3 contains 14 residues. The CDR3 nucleotides read TGTGCCAGCTCACCAGGCGACTTAAATTCACCCCTCCACTTT. Translation: CASSPGDLNSPLHF.

The chain uses TRBV7-2 and TRBJ1-2; 7 bases match TRBD1. This CDR3 is 14 amino acids long. V shed 6 bases and J 2 bases; nucleotides not matched to a gene: 6. Germline V CDR1 and CDR2: SGHTA, FQGNSA. CDR3 amino acids: CASRTGTSNYGYTF. The CDR3 nucleotides are TGTGCCAGCAGGACAGGGACATCCAACTATGGCTACACCTTC. The variable domain in full, with the rest retrieved from reference TRBV7-2 and TRBJ1-2, is GAGVSQSPSNKVTEKGKDVELRCDPISGHTALYWYRQSLGQGLEFLIYFQGNSAPDKSGLPSDRFSAERTGGSVSTLTIQRTQQEDSAVYLCASRTGTSNYGYTFGSGTRLTVV.

The chain joins TRBV5-1 to TRBJ1-2; TRBD1 aligns across 9 bases. The germline V gene encodes CDR1 SGHRS and CDR2 YFSETQ. V shed 0 bases and J 5 bases; nucleotides not matched to a gene: 5. The CDR3 loop spans 15 amino acids. CDR3 region: CASSLGDRAGYGYTF. Written as DNA, the CDR3 is TGCGCCAGCAGCTTGGGGGACAGGGCCGGGTATGGCTACACCTTC.